This is a list of T cell receptor beta chains from one sample in a study of metastatic and nonmetastatic thyroid tumors. TCRdb reanalyzed the PCR reads with MiXCR. This sample has around 40,000 clones, with roughly 15% found just once. The sample was blood. These receptors all come from a male donor with papillary thyroid cancer or a benign thyroid nodule (not recorded which). Some clones in this sample may be carry-over from other donors' samples. The CDR3 runs from the conserved cysteine through the conserved F or W. D genes are given only for firm matches. Rows give clone size only sometimes, using once, few, many, or a class for an expanded clone.

d_call | j_call | v_call | clone_size | cdr3_aa | cdr3_nt
- | TRBJ2-6 | TRBV12-3/TRBV12-4 | many | CASSFVGANVLTF | TGTGCCAGCAGTTTTGTTGGGGCCAACGTCCTGACTTTC
- | TRBJ1-4 | TRBV5-1 | many | CASSLDGATNEKLFF | TGCGCCAGCAGCTTGGATGGTGCAACTAATGAAAAACTGTTTTTT
TRBD2 | TRBJ2-7 | TRBV19 | many | CASSIGGGLSYEQYF | TGTGCCAGTAGTATAGGGGGGGGTCTCTCCTACGAGCAGTACTTC
TRBD1 | TRBJ1-3 | TRBV7-2 | many | CASGQGGSGNTIYF | TGTGCCAGCGGACAGGGTGGCTCTGGAAACACCATATATTTT
TRBD2 | TRBJ2-7 | TRBV15 | many | CATSTRTSGTYEQYF | TGTGCCACCAGCACGAGGACTAGCGGGACTTACGAGCAGTACTTC
TRBD2 | TRBJ2-1 | TRBV9 | - | CASSWREIGEQFF | TGTGCCAGCAGCTGGCGGGAGATAGGCGAGCAGTTCTTC
- | TRBJ2-1 | TRBV3-1 | many | CASSLDVGNHNEQFF | TGTGCCAGCAGCCTAGATGTAGGGAACCACAATGAGCAGTTCTTC
TRBD2 | TRBJ2-1 | TRBV7-6 | many | CASSVTSGSSGEQFF | TGTGCCAGCAGCGTGACTAGCGGGAGTTCTGGTGAGCAGTTCTTC
- | TRBJ1-6 | TRBV6-4 | - | CASSTHASSPLHF | TGTGCCAGCAGCACCCACGCAAGCTCACCCCTCCACTTT
- | TRBJ2-1 | TRBV6-1 | - | CASRDFRAQFF | TGTGCCAGCAGAGACTTCAGGGCTCAGTTCTTC
- | TRBJ2-1 | TRBV15 | many | CATSRVGASGTYNEQFF | TGTGCCACCAGCAGAGTGGGGGCTAGCGGAACCTACAATGAGCAGTTCTTC
- | TRBJ1-2 | TRBV7-8 | many | CASSPRRDGHNYGYTF | TGTGCCAGCAGTCCCCGCCGGGACGGCCATAACTATGGCTACACCTTC
TRBD2 | TRBJ2-1 | TRBV11-2 | - | CASSLDRLAWNEQFF | TGTGCCAGCAGCCTCGACCGACTAGCGTGGAATGAGCAGTTCTTC
- | TRBJ2-7 | TRBV7-9 | many | CASSMGGNSYEQYF | TGTGCCAGCAGCATGGGCGGGAACTCCTACGAGCAGTACTTC
TRBD2 | TRBJ2-5 | TRBV12-3/TRBV12-4 | many | CASSLGLAQTQYF | TGTGCCAGCAGTTTAGGACTAGCCCAGACCCAGTACTTC
- | TRBJ2-5 | TRBV30 | many | CAWSVRDGETQYF | TGTGCCTGGAGTGTAAGGGATGGAGAGACCCAGTACTTC
TRBD2 | TRBJ2-1 | TRBV6-2/TRBV6-3 | - | CASNPRLAGGPQQFF | TGTGCCAGCAATCCCCGACTAGCGGGAGGGCCCCAGCAGTTCTTC
- | TRBJ1-2 | TRBV10-2 | few | CASSDPTRGGCYGYTF | TGCGCCAGCAGTGATCCGACTAGGGGGGGGTGTTATGGCTACACCTTC
- | TRBJ2-3 | TRBV7-2 | many | CASSLASVSTDTQYF | TGTGCCAGCAGCTTAGCTAGCGTTAGCACAGATACGCAGTATTTT
TRBD1 | TRBJ1-2 | TRBV29-1 | many | CSVAVDRGFGYTF | TGCAGCGTTGCGGTGGACAGGGGATTTGGCTACACCTTC
TRBD2 | TRBJ2-5 | TRBV19 | many | CASSIQRGRQETQYF | TGTGCCAGTAGTATCCAGCGGGGGCGGCAAGAGACCCAGTACTTC
TRBD1 | TRBJ1-5 | TRBV20-1 | once | CSARAVYRGGNQPQHF | TGCAGTGCTAGAGCTGTTTACAGGGGAGGGAATCAGCCCCAGCATTTT
- | TRBJ2-5 | TRBV5-1 | many | CASGQETQYF | TGCGCCAGCGGCCAAGAGACCCAGTACTTC
- | TRBJ2-2 | TRBV6-2/TRBV6-3 | - | CASSYILLNTGELFF | TGTGCCAGCAGTTACATCCTATTGAACACCGGGGAGCTGTTTTTT
- | TRBJ2-5 | TRBV6-1 | many | CASTSARGAQETQYF | TGTGCCAGCACGTCCGCTAGGGGGGCTCAAGAGACCCAGTACTTC
- | TRBJ2-1 | TRBV2 | medium-sized | CASSDSGNEQFF | TGTGCCAGCAGTGATTCTGGGAATGAGCAGTTCTTC
- | TRBJ1-2 | TRBV13 | many | CASSLGVVINYGYTF | TGTGCCAGCAGCTTAGGGGTGGTAATTAACTATGGCTACACCTTC
- | TRBJ2-1 | TRBV7-3 | many | CASSLGGGTGYNEQFF | TGTGCCAGCAGCTTGGGAGGGGGTACAGGGTACAATGAGCAGTTCTTC
- | TRBJ1-3 | TRBV20-1 | many | CSAHSLRVGGNTIYF | TGCAGTGCCCATTCTCTGCGGGTGGGTGGAAACACCATATATTTT
TRBD1 | TRBJ1-2 | TRBV5-1 | many | CASSLGGGENYGYTF | TGCGCCAGCAGCTTGGGAGGGGGCGAGAACTATGGCTACACCTTC
TRBD2 | TRBJ2-5 | TRBV5-1 | many | CASSLGLAGGQETQYF | TGCGCCAGCAGCTTGGGACTAGCGGGAGGTCAAGAGACCCAGTACTTC
TRBD2 | TRBJ2-1 | TRBV27 | many | CASRTSGDNEQFF | TGTGCCAGCCGGACTAGCGGCGACAATGAGCAGTTCTTC
- | TRBJ2-7 | TRBV7-3 | many | CASSFGSHSSYEQYF | TGTGCCAGCAGCTTCGGCAGCCATAGCTCCTACGAGCAGTACTTC
- | TRBJ2-5 | TRBV5-5 | - | CASSSTGWGETQYF | TGTGCCAGCAGCTCCACGGGTTGGGGAGAGACCCAGTACTTC
- | TRBJ2-5 | TRBV6-1 | many | CASSEPRRLQETQYF | TGTGCCAGCAGTGAACCCCGGAGACTCCAAGAGACCCAGTACTTC
- | TRBJ1-1 | TRBV6-2/TRBV6-3 | many | CASSLQEIGWTEAFF | TGTGCCAGCAGTCTTCAGGAAATAGGATGGACTGAAGCTTTCTTT
- | TRBJ1-4 | TRBV9 | many | CASSKEGGMSEKLFF | TGTGCCAGCAGTAAAGAGGGGGGAATGAGTGAAAAACTGTTTTTT
- | TRBJ1-4 | TRBV10-3 | few | CAISDPIGGAEKLFF | TGTGCCATCAGTGACCCCATCGGCGGGGCGGAAAAACTGTTTTTT
- | TRBJ2-2 | TRBV27 | - | CASSGGRYGNTGELFF | TGTGCCAGCAGTGGGGGGCGTTATGGGAACACCGGGGAGCTGTTTTTT
TRBD1 | TRBJ1-5 | TRBV28 | many | CASLGQSRQPQHF | TGTGCCAGCCTGGGACAGAGTCGTCAGCCCCAGCATTTT
TRBD1 | TRBJ1-1 | TRBV5-1 | many | CASSQTGGSTEAFF | TGCGCCAGCAGCCAAACAGGGGGGAGTACTGAAGCTTTCTTT
TRBD2 | TRBJ2-7 | TRBV19 | many | CARTLGLVPYEQYF | TGTGCCAGAACCCTGGGACTAGTCCCCTACGAGCAGTACTTC